Shown below are 21 T cell receptor beta chains from a single sample sequenced in a study of cytomegalovirus exposure and HLA in healthy donors (dated by TCRdb to 2017 to 2019). The protocol used for the library was the immunoSEQ multiplex PCR assay. The multiplex PCR relied on a mix of 60 forward primers for TCR Vbeta segments and 13 reverse primers for TCR Jbeta segments. TCRdb holds this immuneACCESS table with in-frame rearrangements only. Some clones are missing; in checked studies, unresolved V genes explain under half, and the rest has no known cause. The sample records 150,000 or so clones, roughly four fifths of which are singletons. The ten largest clones represent 2.5% of the sample. The sample taken for sequencing was PBMCs. These receptors were collected from a female donor in good health and CMV-seronegative.

The J gene is TRBJ1-5, the V gene TRBV25-1; D uncertain. The germline CDR1 and CDR2 sequences are MGHDK and SYGVNS. The CDR3 is made up of 14 amino acids. V lost 2 bases and J lost 0, with 5 bases in between. The CDR3 DNA reads TGTGCCAGCAGTGAACCCTATAGCAATCAGCCCCAGCATTTT. Its translation is CASSEPYSNQPQHF.

The chain is built from TRBV28 and TRBJ1-1; a weak D match, TRBD1 (5 bases). With 6 bases removed from V and 5 bases from J, the gap between germline ends came to 22 bases. This CDR3 has 16 amino acids. Germline V gives CDR1 MDHEN, CDR2 SYDVKM. The CDR3 loop reads CASRSGTAGSWTEAFF. DNA of the CDR3: TGTGCCAGCAGGTCCGGGACTGCGGGTTCATGGACTGAAGCTTTCTTT.

This sequence joins TRBV6-6 and TRBJ1-5; the D gene is possibly TRBD1 (6 bases). The V and J ends lost 7 bases and 0 bases respectively, with 13 bases between them. The germline CDR1 and CDR2 sequences are MNHNY and SVGAGI (reference sequence). The CDR3 contains 15 residues. The CDR3 coding sequence is TGTGCCAGCACCCTCTCAGGGGATAGCAATCAGCCCCAGCATTTT. This encodes CASTLSGDSNQPQHF.

J is TRBJ2-1 and V is TRBV27; TRBD2 matches 7 bases. This CDR3 comprises 16 residues. Germline CDR1 reads MNHEY; CDR2 reads SMNVEV (reference sequence). Trimming cost V 7 bases and J 7 bases; bases outside gene matches: 16. The CDR3 DNA follows: TGTGCCAGCACCTGGGTGTGGGGCGGGAGCGGAAATGAGCAGTTCTTC. This translates into CASTWVWGGSGNEQFF.

The V call is TRBV5-1, the J call TRBJ2-2, with D perhaps matching TRBD1 (6 bases). The CDR3 extends over 13 amino acids. V lost 6 bases and J 7 bases, leaving 13 bases between the germline ends. CDR1 and CDR2 from the germline V gene are SGHRS and YFSETQ. This CDR3 is CASNQGIDGELFF. The CDR3 nucleotides read TGCGCCAGCAATCAGGGGATCGACGGGGAGCTGTTTTTT. Full variable domain (remainder filled in from reference TRBV5-1 and TRBJ2-2): KAGVTQTPRYLIKTRGQQVTLSCSPISGHRSVSWYQQTPGQGLQFLFEYFSETQRNKGNFPGRFSGRQFSNSRSEMNVSTLELGDSALYLCASNQGIDGELFFGEGSRLTVL.

In DNA form, the CDR3 reads TGTGCCACCGGGAGACAGGGACGGGAGACCCAGTACTTC. This sequence encodes CATGRQGRETQYF. The rearrangement links TRBV15 to TRBJ2-5, with TRBD1 identical over 7 bases. This CDR3 is 13 amino acids long. V trimming: 8 bases; J trimming: 5 bases; junction bases outside the gene matches: 8. CDR1 is LNHNV, CDR2 YYDKDF, per germline (reference sequence).

V is TRBV7-9 and J is TRBJ2-3, with a weak D call TRBD2 (6 bases). This CDR3 spans 15 amino acids. The V gene lost 1 base and the J gene lost 15 bases, with 23 bases spanning the gap. CDR1 is SEHNR, CDR2 FQNEAQ, per germline (reference sequence). CDR3: CASSLVLSSGPHKYF. The CDR3 DNA sequence: TGTGCCAGCAGCTTAGTACTATCGAGCGGGCCGCATAAATATTTT.

This chain links TRBV25-1 with TRBJ1-2, with TRBD1 as a possible D gene (6 bases). From germline, CDR1 is MGHDK and CDR2 SYGVNS. V lost 5 bases and J 5 bases, leaving 12 bases between the germline ends. This CDR3 comprises 13 residues. The CDR3 spells CASSPTGRYGYTF. CDR3 DNA sequence: TGTGCCAGCAGTCCAACAGGGCGATATGGCTACACCTTC.

This chain links TRBV15 with TRBJ2-2, with 7 nucleotides matching TRBD2. The V gene's germline CDR1 is LNHNV and CDR2 YYDKDF (reference sequence). The length of the CDR3 is 14 residues. The CDR3 region is CASRDSGYTGELFF. The CDR3 coding sequence is TGTGCTTCCAGGGATAGCGGGTACACCGGGGAGCTGTTTTTT.

This clone has just one count. The chain combines TRBV6-5 with TRBJ1-2; TRBD1 agrees at 12 bases. The V gene's germline CDR1 is MNHEY and CDR2 SVGAGI. CDR3 size: 15 residues. With 5 bases clipped from V and 3 bases from J, the junction kept 4 bases outside the gene matches. CDR3 in amino acids: CASSPGQGAHYGYTF. The CDR3 DNA follows: TGTGCCAGCAGTCCGGGACAGGGGGCCCACTATGGCTACACCTTC.

The chain employs TRBV6-5 and TRBJ2-6, with TRBD1 as a possible D gene (5 bases). From germline, CDR1 is MNHEY and CDR2 SVGAGI. With 5 bases removed from V and 0 bases from J, the gap between germline ends came to 8 bases. CDR3 length: 15 residues. CDR3 residues: CASSTGVSGANVLTF. CDR3 bases: TGTGCCAGCAGTACAGGAGTCTCTGGGGCCAACGTCCTGACTTTC.

The rearrangement links TRBV29-1 to TRBJ1-2; no clear D. The CDR3 contains 13 residues. V was pared by 8 bases and J by 2 bases, with 15 bases between. Germline V lookup: CDR1 SQVTM, CDR2 ANQGSEA. The CDR3 sequence: CSISGGANYGYTF. In DNA form, the CDR3 reads TGCAGCATATCTGGCGGCGCAAACTATGGCTACACCTTC.

The gene calls are TRBV27 and TRBJ1-4; a weak D match, TRBD1 (5 bases). This CDR3 contains 15 residues. The germline gives CDR1 MNHEY, CDR2 SMNVEV (reference sequence). Trimming stripped 0 bases from V and 4 bases from J, with 9 bases between. In DNA, the CDR3 is TGTGCCAGCAGTTTATCCGACAGCCTTAATGAAAAACTGTTTTTT. This translates into CASSLSDSLNEKLFF.

The chain employs TRBV6-1 and TRBJ2-1; 11 bases fit TRBD2. Trimming cost V 4 bases and J 10 bases; bases outside gene matches: 9. Germline lookup yields CDR1 MNHNS and CDR2 SASEGT. The CDR3 runs to 15 residues. CDR3 in DNA: TGTGCCAGCAGTGTTACTAGCGGGGGCAGGGACGAGCAGTTCTTC. The encoded protein is CASSVTSGGRDEQFF.

V is TRBV28 and J is TRBJ2-5, with D possibly matching TRBD2 (6 bases). Trimming removed 7 bases at V and 0 bases at J, with 12 bases between. CDR1 and CDR2 (germline): MDHEN, SYDVKM. The CDR3 consists of 14 residues. CDR3 residues: CASTHRGYQETQYF. The DNA for the CDR3 is TGTGCCAGCACCCATCGGGGGTACCAAGAGACCCAGTACTTC.

J is TRBJ2-1 and V is TRBV27, with 12 bases identical to TRBD2. The CDR3 covers 14 residues. Germline CDR1 reads MNHEY; CDR2 reads SMNVEV (reference sequence). Trimming took 4 bases from V and 5 from J; bases not matched to a gene: 0. This CDR3 reads CASSWTSGNNEQFF. CDR3 nucleotides: TGTGCCAGCAGTTGGACTAGCGGGAACAATGAGCAGTTCTTC.

This clone has just one count. Distinct nucleotide sequences in the sample also encode this CDR3. The chain couples TRBV28 to TRBJ2-7, with a tentative D call TRBD2 (6 bases). Per the germline V gene, CDR1 is MDHEN and CDR2 is SYDVKM. The CDR3 runs to 12 residues. Deletions cut 3 bases from V and 3 bases from J, with 6 bases between. The CDR3 loop is CASSLGGYEQYF. In DNA form, the CDR3 reads TGTGCCAGCAGTTTGGGGGGCTACGAGCAGTACTTC. The full variable domain, rest sourced from reference TRBV28 and TRBJ2-7, is DVKVTQSSRYLVKRTGEKVFLECVQDMDHENMFWYRQDPGLGLRLIYFSYDVKMKEKGDIPEGYSVSREKKERFSLILESASTNQTSMYLCASSLGGYEQYFGPGTRLTVT.

This clone was counted between two and nine times. This chain connects TRBV29-1 to TRBJ2-3; 9 nucleotides align to TRBD1. Germline CDR1 reads SQVTM; CDR2 reads ANQGSEA. V lost 6 bases to trimming and J lost 1 base; unmatched junction nucleotides: 5. This CDR3 contains 14 residues. The CDR3 DNA sequence: TGCAGCGTCAACCGGGACAGGGGCACAGATACGCAGTATTTT. The encoded protein is CSVNRDRGTDTQYF.

The chain combines TRBV30 with TRBJ1-2, with 11 bases that match TRBD1. CDR3 length equals 14 residues. Trimming cost V 3 bases and J 7 bases; bases outside gene matches: 7. Germline V lookup: CDR1 GTSNPN, CDR2 SVGIG (reference sequence). CDR3 in DNA: TGTGCCTGGAGCAGGTTTGGACAGGGGGCTGGCTACACCTTC. Its protein is CAWSRFGQGAGYTF.

This clone was picked up a small number of times. The genes are TRBV30 and TRBJ1-6; tentatively, D is TRBD1 (5 bases). This CDR3 comprises 15 residues. V was pared by 1 base and J by 9 bases, with 16 bases between. Germline CDR1 and CDR2: GTSNPN and SVGIG (reference sequence). For the CDR3, the DNA is TGTGCCTGGAGTGCCTCAACACAGGAGAGTTCACCCCTCCACTTT. It is translated as CAWSASTQESSPLHF.

In its sample, this clone was seen a few times. One junction end disagrees with the germline gene, perhaps due to a read error. J is TRBJ1-1 and V is TRBV28; no clear D. This CDR3 is 15 amino acids long. Germline V gives CDR1 MDHEN, CDR2 SYDVKM. CDR3 residues: CASSPVRGGNSEAFF. The CDR3 DNA follows: TGTGCCAGCAGTCCCGTGAGAGGCGGGAACTCTGAAGCTTTCTTT.